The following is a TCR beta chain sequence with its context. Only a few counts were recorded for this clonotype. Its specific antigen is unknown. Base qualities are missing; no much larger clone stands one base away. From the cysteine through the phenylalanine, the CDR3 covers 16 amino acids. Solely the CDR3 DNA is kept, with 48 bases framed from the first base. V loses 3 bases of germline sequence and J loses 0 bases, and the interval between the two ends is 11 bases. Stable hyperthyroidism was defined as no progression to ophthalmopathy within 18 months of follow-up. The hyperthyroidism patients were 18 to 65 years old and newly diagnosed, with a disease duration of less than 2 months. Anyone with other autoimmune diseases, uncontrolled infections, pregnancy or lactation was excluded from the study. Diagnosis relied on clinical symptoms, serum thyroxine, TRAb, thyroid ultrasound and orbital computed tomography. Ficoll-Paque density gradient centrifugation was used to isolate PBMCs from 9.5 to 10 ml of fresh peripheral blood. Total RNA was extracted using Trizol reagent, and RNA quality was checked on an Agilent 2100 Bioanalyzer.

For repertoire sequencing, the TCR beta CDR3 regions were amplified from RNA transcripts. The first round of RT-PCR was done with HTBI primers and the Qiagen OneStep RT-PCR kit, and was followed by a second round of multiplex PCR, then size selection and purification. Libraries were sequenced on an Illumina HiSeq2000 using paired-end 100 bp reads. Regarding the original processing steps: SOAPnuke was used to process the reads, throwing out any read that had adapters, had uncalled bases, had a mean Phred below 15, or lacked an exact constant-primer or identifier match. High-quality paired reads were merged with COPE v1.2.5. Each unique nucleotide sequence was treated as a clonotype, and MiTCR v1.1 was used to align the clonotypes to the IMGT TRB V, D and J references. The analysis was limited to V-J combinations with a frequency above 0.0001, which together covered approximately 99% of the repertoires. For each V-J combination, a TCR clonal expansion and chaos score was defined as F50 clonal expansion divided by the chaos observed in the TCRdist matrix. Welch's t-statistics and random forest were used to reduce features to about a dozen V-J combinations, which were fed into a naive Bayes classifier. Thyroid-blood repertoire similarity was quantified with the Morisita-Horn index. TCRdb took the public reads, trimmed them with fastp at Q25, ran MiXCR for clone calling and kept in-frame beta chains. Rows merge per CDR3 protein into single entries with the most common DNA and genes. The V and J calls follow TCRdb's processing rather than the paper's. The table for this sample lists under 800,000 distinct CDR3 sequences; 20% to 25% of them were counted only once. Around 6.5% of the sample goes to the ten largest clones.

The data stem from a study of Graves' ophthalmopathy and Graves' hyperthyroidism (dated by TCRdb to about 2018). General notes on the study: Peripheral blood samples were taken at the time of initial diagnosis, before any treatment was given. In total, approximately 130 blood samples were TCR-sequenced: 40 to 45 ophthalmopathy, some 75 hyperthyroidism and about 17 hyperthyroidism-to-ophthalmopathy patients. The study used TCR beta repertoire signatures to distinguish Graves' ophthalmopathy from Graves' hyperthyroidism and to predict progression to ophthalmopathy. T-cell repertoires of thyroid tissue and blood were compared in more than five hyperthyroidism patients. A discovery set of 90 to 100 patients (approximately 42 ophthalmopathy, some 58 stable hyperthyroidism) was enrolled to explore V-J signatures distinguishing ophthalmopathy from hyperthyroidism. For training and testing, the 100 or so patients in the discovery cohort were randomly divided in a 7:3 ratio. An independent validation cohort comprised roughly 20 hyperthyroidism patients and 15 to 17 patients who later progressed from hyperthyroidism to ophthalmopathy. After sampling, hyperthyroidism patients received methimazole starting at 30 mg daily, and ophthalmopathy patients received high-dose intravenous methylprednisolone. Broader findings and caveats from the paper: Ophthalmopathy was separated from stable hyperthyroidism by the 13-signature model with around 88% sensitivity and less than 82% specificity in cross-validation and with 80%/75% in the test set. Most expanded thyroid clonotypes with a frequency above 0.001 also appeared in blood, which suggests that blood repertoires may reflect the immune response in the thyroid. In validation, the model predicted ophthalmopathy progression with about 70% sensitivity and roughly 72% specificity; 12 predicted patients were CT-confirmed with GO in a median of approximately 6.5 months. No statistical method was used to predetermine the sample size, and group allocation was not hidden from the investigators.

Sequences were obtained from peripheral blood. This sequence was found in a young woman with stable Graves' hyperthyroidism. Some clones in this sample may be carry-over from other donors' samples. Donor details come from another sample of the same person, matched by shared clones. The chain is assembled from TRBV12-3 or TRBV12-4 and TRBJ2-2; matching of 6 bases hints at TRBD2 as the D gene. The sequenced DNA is TGTGCCAGCAGTTTCGGGGGTATGGCGAACACCGGGGAGCTGTTTTTT. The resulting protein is CASSFGGMANTGELFF.